The 30 T cell receptor beta chains given below trace back to one sample, sequenced in a study of identifying expanded T cells in peripheral blood. Some clones are missing from TCRdb's copy, which holds only in-frame ones; the method was immunoSEQ multiplex PCR. The data show approximately 100,000 clones, around nine tenths seen once. Source material: blood. These receptor sequences come from a person aged 18 to 75 in good health.

The chain links TRBV28 to TRBJ1-6; the D gene is possibly TRBD1 (5 bases). Trimming took off 5 bases at V and 7 bases at J, with 15 bases between the two ends. The CDR3 has 15 residues. The germline V gene encodes CDR1 MDHEN and CDR2 SYDVKM. This chain's CDR3 is CASSTPDSLNSPLHF. The CDR3 bases are TGTGCCAGCAGTACTCCAGACAGTTTGAATTCACCCCTCCACTTT.

The chain recombines TRBV6-5 with TRBJ1-3; D gene uncertain. The V and J ends lost 6 bases and 4 bases respectively, with 10 bases between them. Germline V lookup: CDR1 MNHEY, CDR2 SVGAGI. This CDR3 is 13 amino acids long. In DNA form, the CDR3 reads TGTGCCAGCAGGGAGACACTAGGAAACACCATATATTTT. This codes for CASRETLGNTIYF.

The chain carries TRBV5-1 and TRBJ2-3; TRBD2 might be the D (5 bases). V shed 0 bases and J shed 3 bases, with 11 bases lying between them. Germline CDR1 SGHRS, CDR2 YFSETQ. The CDR3 has 15 amino acids. The CDR3: CASSLVGDRTDTQYF. The CDR3 DNA follows: TGCGCCAGCAGCTTGGTCGGGGATAGAACAGATACGCAGTATTTT.

This chain connects TRBV5-1 to TRBJ2-2; tentatively, D is TRBD1 (6 bases). There are 13 residues in the CDR3. Deletions cut 3 bases from V and 6 bases from J, with 9 bases between. The germline gives CDR1 SGHRS, CDR2 YFSETQ. CDR3 sequence (DNA): TGCGCCAGCAGCTCACAGGGTCCCGGGGAGCTGTTTTTT. Its protein product is CASSSQGPGELFF.

A single count supports this clone. Germline is not matched at one junction end, which may reflect a read error. The chain joins TRBV5-1 to TRBJ2-3, with 7 bases lining up with TRBD1. In germline, CDR1 is SGHRS, CDR2 YFSETQ. The CDR3 extends over 16 amino acids. The CDR3 DNA sequence: TGCGCCAGCAGCCGGTTACAGGGGCGCAACACAAATACGCAGTATTTT. Translating gives CASSRLQGRNTNTQYF.

This clone was seen a single time. The rearrangement uses TRBV4-3 and TRBJ2-2; D possibly corresponds to TRBD2 (6 bases). Trimming took 1 base from V and 7 from J, leaving 10 bases between them. Germline V gene data show CDR1 as LGHNA and CDR2 as YSLEER. The CDR3 consists of 14 residues. The CDR3 loop reads CASSQVRGSGELFF. The CDR3, as DNA: TGCGCCAGCAGCCAAGTCCGGGGGAGCGGGGAGCTGTTTTTT.

CDR3 loop: CASRQGGDQPQHF. The CDR3 DNA sequence: TGTGCCAGCAGACAGGGTGGCGACCAGCCCCAGCATTTT. This rearrangement joins TRBV6-6 to TRBJ1-5; TRBD1 is a possible D gene (6 bases). CDR1 MNHNY and CDR2 SVGAGI come from the germline V gene (reference sequence). Trimming removed 6 bases from V and 7 bases from J, with 13 bases in between. The CDR3 extends over 13 amino acids.

The chain employs TRBV11-2 and TRBJ2-7; D unresolved. The germline V gene has CDR1 SGHAT and CDR2 FQNNGV. V lost 6 bases, J lost 3 bases, and 15 bases lay in between. This CDR3 spans 14 amino acids. CDR3 amino acids: CASRFSTKSYEQYF. The CDR3 coding sequence is TGTGCCAGCAGATTCTCGACAAAGAGCTACGAGCAGTACTTC.

This sequence joins TRBV5-4 and TRBJ2-3; D could derive from TRBD1 or TRBD2 (5 bases each). V dropped 0 bases and J dropped 1 base, with 9 bases sitting between them. This CDR3 spans 15 amino acids. Germline loops: CDR1 SGHNT, CDR2 YYREEE (reference sequence). The CDR3 sequence: CASSLDLGGTDTQYF. CDR3 coding DNA: TGTGCCAGCAGCTTGGACCTGGGGGGCACAGATACGCAGTATTTT.

V and J are TRBV5-4 and TRBJ2-2; perhaps TRBD1 as D (6 bases). The CDR3 is 15 amino acids. V gave up 2 bases and J gave up 2 bases, with 10 bases separating them. The germline V gene has CDR1 SGHNT and CDR2 YYREEE (reference sequence). The CDR3 here is CASSLPTGNTGELFF. Here the CDR3 DNA reads TGTGCCAGCAGCTTACCGACAGGAAACACCGGGGAGCTGTTTTTT.

The V gene is TRBV23-1, the J gene TRBJ2-6; D unclear. TRBV23-1 has ORF status, its function being uncertain. The CDR3 runs 18 residues. Trimming removed 5 bases at V and 5 bases at J, with 22 bases between. CDR3 residues: CASSGMRTQQSRANVLTF. CDR3 sequence (DNA): TGCGCCAGCAGTGGCATGCGTACGCAACAAAGTCGGGCCAACGTCCTGACTTTC.

The chain carries TRBV7-2 and TRBJ2-3, with 7 bases identical to TRBD1. Per the germline V gene, CDR1 is SGHTA and CDR2 is FQGNSA. J was trimmed by 5 bases and V by 2 bases; bases with no gene match: 4. The CDR3 is 14 amino acids. The CDR3 loop is CASSLHRGVDTQYF. CDR3 DNA: TGTGCCAGCAGCTTACACAGGGGAGTAGATACGCAGTATTTT.

This clone showed up just once. The chain recombines TRBV6-5 with TRBJ1-5; D ambiguous. Germline CDR1 is MNHEY and CDR2 is SVGAGI. The V end was cut by 4 bases, the J end by 0 bases, with 7 bases between. The CDR3 consists of 14 residues. CDR3 loop: CASSWQYSNQPQHF. CDR3 nucleotides: TGTGCCAGCAGTTGGCAGTATAGCAATCAGCCCCAGCATTTT.

The V call is TRBV7-6, the J call TRBJ2-3; 7 bases are a match to TRBD2. This CDR3 region has 17 residues. Germline-derived CDR1 and CDR2 are SGHVS and FNYEAQ. Germline trimming cut 2 bases from V and 2 bases from J; bases unmatched to any gene: 10. The CDR3: CASSLPMGGEDTDTQYF. CDR3 DNA sequence: TGTGCCAGCAGCTTACCAATGGGGGGGGAGGACACAGATACGCAGTATTTT. The variable domain in full, with the rest retrieved from reference TRBV7-6 and TRBJ2-3, is GAGVSQSPRYKVTKRGQDVALRCDPISGHVSLYWYRQALGQGPEFLTYFNYEAQQDKSGLPNDRFSAERPEGSISTLTIQRTEQRDSAMYRCASSLPMGGEDTDTQYFGPGTRLTVL.

The gene calls are TRBV4-1 and TRBJ2-3; no definite D call. Germline V gives CDR1 MGHRA, CDR2 YSYEKL. The CDR3 consists of 13 residues. V was trimmed by 2 bases and J by 1 base, leaving 4 bases between them. CDR3: CASSQPGTDTQYF. For the CDR3, the DNA is TGCGCCAGCAGCCAACCAGGCACAGATACGCAGTATTTT.

V is TRBV5-1 and J is TRBJ1-4, with D uncertain. V was pared by 1 base and J by 8 bases, with 12 bases between. CDR3 length: 14 residues. Germline V gene lookup returns CDR1 SGHRS and CDR2 YFSETQ. Here the CDR3 DNA reads TGCGCCAGCAGCTTGTCAGCCGTCGGGGAAAAACTGTTTTTT. Its protein product is CASSLSAVGEKLFF.

The V gene is TRBV28, the J gene TRBJ1-2; 7 nucleotides line up with TRBD1. Per the germline V gene, CDR1 is MDHEN and CDR2 is SYDVKM. The CDR3 totals 13 residues. V was pared by 7 bases and J by 2 bases, with 4 bases of the junction left unmatched. The CDR3 loop is CASTRDSNYGYTF. Here the CDR3 DNA reads TGTGCCAGCACCCGGGACAGCAACTATGGCTACACCTTC.

V gene TRBV28 combines with J gene TRBJ2-4; maybe TRBD2 (5 bases). Between the trimmed V and J ends, which lost 5 bases and 0 bases, there was a span of 11 bases. The CDR3 extends over 15 amino acids. Looked up from germline, CDR1 is MDHEN and CDR2 is SYDVKM. CDR3 bases: TGTGCCAGCAGTGAGGGTTCTCTAGCCAAAAACATTCAGTACTTC. It codes for CASSEGSLAKNIQYF.

For the CDR3, the DNA is TGCGCCAGCAGGGATATGGGCGGCGGGGAGACCCAGTACTTC. It translates to CASRDMGGGETQYF. V usage is TRBV5-1 and J usage is TRBJ2-5; D is perhaps TRBD2 (5 bases). V was pared by 5 bases and J by 5 bases, with 16 bases between. Germline V gives CDR1 SGHRS, CDR2 YFSETQ. The CDR3 covers 14 residues.

This chain links TRBV28 with TRBJ2-1; perhaps D is TRBD1 or TRBD2 (5 bases each). V lost 5 bases to trimming and J lost 8 bases, with 19 bases between them. This CDR3 contains 15 residues. The germline V gene has CDR1 MDHEN and CDR2 SYDVKM. The CDR3, as DNA: TGTGCCAGCAGTATTCGGGACGCTGCATCCGATGAGCAGTTCTTC. It yields the protein CASSIRDAASDEQFF.

The rearrangement links TRBV6-4 to TRBJ1-2, with no clear D. Germline V gene lookup returns CDR1 MRHNA and CDR2 SNTAGT. The ends were cut back, 5 bases at V and 7 bases at J, with 14 bases in the middle. This CDR3 region has 13 residues. The CDR3, as DNA: TGTGCCAGCAGTCTCCACCGGGAGGGTGGCTACACCTTC. Protein sequence: CASSLHREGGYTF.

The chain employs TRBV25-1 and TRBJ1-1; the D is unclear. V shed 1 base and J shed 7 bases, with 4 bases lying between them. Germline V lookup: CDR1 MGHDK, CDR2 SYGVNS. This CDR3 is built from 11 residues. CDR3 nucleotides: TGTGCCAGCAGTGAATTTGGTGAAGCTTTCTTT. This sequence encodes CASSEFGEAFF.

This chain links TRBV6-5 with TRBJ2-3, with 9 bases aligning to TRBD1. Germline V gives CDR1 MNHEY, CDR2 SVGAGI. CDR3 size: 14 residues. J lost 7 bases, V lost 0 bases, and 2 bases had no gene match. The CDR3 protein is CASSYSGQGNTQYF. The CDR3 nucleotides are TGTGCCAGCAGTTACTCGGGACAGGGTAATACGCAGTATTTT.

The chain recombines TRBV10-1 with TRBJ2-1; a weak D match, TRBD1 (5 bases). V was cut by 6 bases and J by 0 bases, with 15 bases left in between. The germline V gene has CDR1 WNHNN and CDR2 SYGVQD (reference sequence). CDR3 length: 16 amino acids. The CDR3 DNA is TGCGCCAGCAGCTCACAGGCGACAAACTCCTACAATGAGCAGTTCTTC. This sequence encodes CASSSQATNSYNEQFF.

J is TRBJ1-2 and V is TRBV19, with D maybe TRBD1 (5 bases). Between the trimmed V and J ends, which lost 5 bases and 3 bases, there was a span of 13 bases. The CDR3 sequence is 14 residues long. In germline, CDR1 is LNHDA, CDR2 SQIVND (reference sequence). CDR3 sequence (DNA): TGTGCCAGTAGTGTGGACAATAGGGACTATGGCTACACCTTC. Residues: CASSVDNRDYGYTF.

In this sample, this clone turned up a few times. V and J are TRBV7-9 and TRBJ1-2; possible D gene TRBD1, 6 bases. Trimming pared 3 bases from V and 6 bases from J, leaving 8 bases between. Looked up from germline, CDR1 is SEHNR and CDR2 is FQNEAQ (reference sequence). This CDR3 is built from 12 residues. CDR3 sequence reads: CASSFGGHGYTF. CDR3 DNA sequence: TGTGCCAGCAGCTTCGGGGGCCATGGCTACACCTTC.

Comments on this clone: An end of the junction does not agree with germline; a read error may underlie this. The chain couples TRBV25-1 to TRBJ2-3; possibly TRBD1 or TRBD2 for D (5 bases each). The V gene's germline CDR1 is MGHDK and CDR2 SYGVNS. The CDR3 is made up of 15 amino acids. The CDR3 loop reads CASRESGRPTDTQYF. The CDR3, as DNA: TGTGCCAGCAGGGAATCGGGACGGCCCACAGATACGCAGTATTTT.

The chain recombines TRBV18 with TRBJ1-1, with D possibly being TRBD1 (5 bases). Trimming removed 3 bases from V and 4 bases from J, with 15 bases in between. This CDR3 region has 15 residues. The germline V gene has CDR1 KGHSH and CDR2 LQKENI. This CDR3 reads CASSPDRLRGTEAFF. The DNA for the CDR3 is TGTGCCAGCTCACCGGACCGCTTGAGGGGCACTGAAGCTTTCTTT.

This rearrangement joins TRBV7-2 to TRBJ2-5; D gene ambiguous. Germline V CDR1 and CDR2: SGHTA, FQGNSA. The CDR3 totals 14 residues. Trimming took 5 bases from V and 7 from J, leaving 17 bases between them. CDR3 DNA: TGTGCCAGCAGCACTCGGACCCTCAAAGGGACCCAGTACTTC. The encoded protein is CASSTRTLKGTQYF.

The V gene is TRBV7-2, the J gene TRBJ1-2; the match to TRBD1 covers 8 bases. V lost 5 bases, J lost 4 bases, and 6 bases stayed unmatched. In germline, CDR1 is SGHTA, CDR2 FQGNSA. This CDR3 contains 14 residues. The CDR3 region has the DNA TGTGCCAGCAGCCCAGGGACAGGATTCTATGGCTACACCTTC. Encoded protein: CASSPGTGFYGYTF.